The 15 T cell receptor beta chains reported below all come from one sample, sequenced in a study of T cell changes during pregnancy in multiple sclerosis. TCRdb's table, derived via immunoSEQ multiplex PCR, lists solely in-frame clones and lacks some. The repertoire holds tens of thousands of clones, with about 92% as singletons. Sequencing was performed on peripheral blood, taken after pregnancy. The receptors were sampled from a female donor with multiple sclerosis, enrolled in a pregnancy study.

This clone is a singleton in its sample. This chain connects TRBV7-2 to TRBJ2-7; 8 positions match TRBD1. V was pared by 1 base and J by 4 bases, with 6 bases of the junction left unmatched. CDR1 and CDR2 from the germline V gene are SGHTA and FQGNSA. The CDR3 length is 15 residues. CDR3 nucleotide sequence: TGTGCCAGCAGCTTAGTCCAGGGGGCGTCGTACGAGCAGTACTTC. This gives the protein CASSLVQGASYEQYF.

The chain combines TRBV7-9 with TRBJ2-3, with TRBD1 identical over 7 bases. The CDR3 contains 18 residues. Unmatched junction bases numbered 11, after V lost 1 base and J lost 1 base. CDR1 and CDR2 from the germline V gene are SEHNR and FQNEAQ (reference sequence). In DNA, the CDR3 is TGTGCCAGCAGCTTAGTTGGACAGGTTCGTTACGGCACAGATACGCAGTATTTT. Translated: CASSLVGQVRYGTDTQYF.

This sequence joins TRBV9 and TRBJ2-2; 10 nucleotides line up with TRBD2. This CDR3 has 16 amino acids. The germline V gene has CDR1 SGDLS and CDR2 YYNGEE. After removal of 3 bases from V and 8 bases from J, the junction contained 10 bases not matched to a gene. CDR3 in amino acids: CASSAPLAGLGGELFF. CDR3 DNA sequence: TGTGCCAGCAGCGCCCCACTAGCGGGGCTCGGAGGGGAGCTGTTTTTT.

The CDR3 region is CASSLVWTGLYEQYF. CDR3 DNA sequence: TGTGCCAGCAGCTTAGTGTGGACAGGGCTCTACGAGCAGTACTTC. The chain links TRBV7-2 to TRBJ2-7, with TRBD1 matching 8 bases. The germline V gene has CDR1 SGHTA and CDR2 FQGNSA. This CDR3 region has 15 residues. J lost 3 bases, V lost 1 base, and 5 bases had no gene match.

In DNA, the CDR3 is TGTGCCAGCAGCTTAGGACTAGCGGGGAAGCAGTTCTTC. Its protein product is CASSLGLAGKQFF. The chain uses TRBV7-2 and TRBJ2-1; 11 bases agree with TRBD2. The germline CDR1 and CDR2 sequences are SGHTA and FQGNSA. The CDR3 has 13 amino acids. With V trimmed by 1 base and J by 11 bases, 1 base remained unmatched.

The chain couples TRBV7-9 to TRBJ2-5; tentatively, D is TRBD1 (6 bases). The CDR3 loop spans 13 amino acids. Germline values: CDR1 SEHNR, CDR2 FQNEAQ (reference sequence). Trimming took off 3 bases at V and 5 bases at J, with 10 bases between the two ends. CDR3 protein: CASSLSGVETQYF. The CDR3 DNA reads TGTGCCAGCAGCTTGTCAGGGGTGGAGACCCAGTACTTC.

This chain links TRBV7-2 with TRBJ1-2; 9 bases map to TRBD1. The CDR3 length is 15 residues. Per the germline V gene, CDR1 is SGHTA and CDR2 is FQGNSA. V was clipped by 1 base and J by 1 base; unmatched bases: 1. CDR3 region: CASSLVDRGNYGYTF. The CDR3 bases are TGTGCCAGCAGCTTAGTGGACAGGGGTAACTATGGCTACACCTTC.

CDR3 loop: CASSRPGQGEETQYF. In DNA form, the CDR3 reads TGTGCCAGCAGCAGACCGGGACAGGGGGAAGAGACCCAGTACTTC. The genes are TRBV7-9 and TRBJ2-5; 11 bases agree with TRBD1. CDR3 size: 15 residues. Germline loops: CDR1 SEHNR, CDR2 FQNEAQ (reference sequence). V lost 5 bases to trimming and J lost 3 bases; unmatched junction nucleotides: 5.

V usage is TRBV10-2 and J usage is TRBJ1-2; maybe TRBD1 (5 bases). The CDR3 has 13 amino acids. CDR1 is WSHSY and CDR2 is SAAADI in the germline V gene. Trimming removed 1 base from V and 8 bases from J, with 11 bases in between. CDR3 coding DNA: TGCGCCAGCAGTGAGTTTCAGGGAAGCGGCTACACCTTC. Translating it yields CASSEFQGSGYTF.

This clone has only one observation. V usage is TRBV18 and J usage is TRBJ2-5; D is ambiguous. Germline-derived CDR1 and CDR2 are KGHSH and LQKENI. Deletions cut 9 bases from V and 7 bases from J, with 15 bases between. CDR3 length: 12 residues. The CDR3 region has the DNA TGTGCCAGTCTCAGAAGTGGCGGGACCCAGTACTTC. Its protein is CASLRSGGTQYF.

This rearrangement joins TRBV18 to TRBJ1-2; perhaps TRBD1 as D (5 bases). The CDR3 is 17 amino acids. V lost 3 bases and J lost 3, with 20 bases in between. Per the germline V gene, CDR1 is KGHSH and CDR2 is LQKENI. For the CDR3, the DNA is TGTGCCAGCTCACCCCCACAAATGTGGGGGGTCGACTATGGCTACACCTTC. Its translation is CASSPPQMWGVDYGYTF.

The chain couples TRBV29-1 to TRBJ1-2; D is uncertain. The germline gives CDR1 SQVTM, CDR2 ANQGSEA. The V gene lost 0 bases and the J gene lost 0 bases, with 14 bases spanning the gap. The CDR3 contains 16 residues. CDR3 bases: TGCAGCGTTGAAGATCTCATGGGCCTTACTAACTATGGCTACACCTTC. Translation: CSVEDLMGLTNYGYTF.

This clone was detected only once. The J gene is TRBJ2-1, the V gene TRBV7-2; 10 bases are a match to TRBD1. CDR1 and CDR2 from the germline V gene are SGHTA and FQGNSA. With V trimmed by 8 bases and J by 2 bases, 6 bases remained unmatched. The CDR3 has 15 residues. CDR3 sequence (DNA): TGTGCCAGCGCAACCGGGACAGGGGCCTACAATGAGCAGTTCTTC. Residues: CASATGTGAYNEQFF. Full variable domain (outside the CDR3, taken from reference TRBV7-2 and TRBJ2-1): GAGVSQSPSNKVTEKGKDVELRCDPISGHTALYWYRQSLGQGLEFLIYFQGNSAPDKSGLPSDRFSAERTGGSVSTLTIQRTQQEDSAVYLCASATGTGAYNEQFFGPGTRLTVL.

This chain joins TRBV5-6 and TRBJ1-1, with D possibly being TRBD1 (6 bases). V was trimmed by 2 bases and J by 1 base, leaving 12 bases between them. CDR3 size: 15 residues. Germline V gives CDR1 SGHDT, CDR2 YYEEEE. The CDR3 DNA is TGTGCCAGCAGCTTACTGACAGGAAGGAACACTGAAGCTTTCTTT. Translated, it gives CASSLLTGRNTEAFF.

This chain links TRBV18 with TRBJ2-5, with D uncertain. CDR3 length equals 14 residues. V lost 0 bases to trimming and J lost 4 bases, with 9 bases between them. The germline V gene encodes CDR1 KGHSH and CDR2 LQKENI. The CDR3 sequence is CASSPPSRLETQYF. The CDR3 nucleotides read TGTGCCAGCTCACCACCGAGCCGTTTAGAGACCCAGTACTTC.